The text below deals with one T cell receptor beta chain. 60 Vbeta and 13 Jbeta primers were used in PCR. The protocol was immunoSEQ multiplex PCR, while the TCRdb copy is restricted to in-frame clones and leaves out a portion. Found here are about 51,000 clones; the top ten clones hold roughly 25%. The data are from a study of cytomegalovirus exposure and HLA in healthy donors. Germline V gene data show CDR1 as LNHDA and CDR2 as SQIVND (reference sequence). The V end lost 7 bases, the J end lost 0 bases, and 15 bases lay between the germline ends. The CDR3 has 16 amino acids. The V call is TRBV19, the J call TRBJ2-2; weak D call: TRBD2 (5 bases). The source is a man in his forties in good health and CMV-seropositive. The sample taken for sequencing was PBMCs. The CDR3 DNA reads TGTGCCAGTACCAAAGCGAGGGCCTCGAACACCGGGGAGCTGTTTTTT. Encoded protein: CASTKARASNTGELFF.